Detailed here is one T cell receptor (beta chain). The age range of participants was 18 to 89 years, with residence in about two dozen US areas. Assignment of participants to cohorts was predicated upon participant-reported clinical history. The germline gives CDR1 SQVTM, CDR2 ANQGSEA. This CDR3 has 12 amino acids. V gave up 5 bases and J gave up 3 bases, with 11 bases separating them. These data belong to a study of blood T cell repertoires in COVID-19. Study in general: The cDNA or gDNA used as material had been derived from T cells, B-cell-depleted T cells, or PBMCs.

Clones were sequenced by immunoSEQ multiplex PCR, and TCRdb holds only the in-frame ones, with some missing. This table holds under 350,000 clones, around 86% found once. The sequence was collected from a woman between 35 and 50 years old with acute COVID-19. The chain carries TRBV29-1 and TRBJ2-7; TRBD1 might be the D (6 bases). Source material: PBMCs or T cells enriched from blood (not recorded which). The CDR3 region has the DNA TGCAGCGTTCATACAGGGAGCTACGAGCAGTACTTC. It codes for CSVHTGSYEQYF.